The source of this T cell receptor (beta chain) is a study of CD8 T cells in ankylosing spondylitis (dated by TCRdb to about 2017). Describing the broader study: The study set out to find disease-linked TCR variants by profiling T cell receptor beta repertoires in ankylosing spondylitis patients and healthy donors. The full study cohort comprised about 25 ankylosing spondylitis patients and 85 to 120 healthy donors. Peripheral blood samples were taken, and synovial fluid was additionally collected from ankylosing spondylitis patients. What the research found in general, with its limitations: The disease-linked clones showed a CD8+ phenotype and occurred at relatively low frequencies in peripheral blood. Some TCR beta motif variants had previously been reported in synovial fluid and blood of reactive arthritis patients, which suggested common disease-initiation mechanisms. According to the report, matched synovial fluid samples from ankylosing spondylitis patients were significantly enriched for the disease-linked clones. A TCR beta motif of several highly homologous amino acid variants appeared characteristic of blood from ankylosing spondylitis patients.

V loses 2 bases of germline sequence and J loses 7 bases, and the interval between the two ends is 12 bases. CDR1 and CDR2, per the germline V gene, are SQVTM and ANQGSEA. Its CDR3 holds 13 amino acids, cysteine through phenylalanine. Kept here is only the CDR3 DNA, which spans 39 bases and is read in frame from base 1. This clonotype was seen at least ten times. This clone's antigen is unknown. No much larger clone exists at a distance of one base, and base qualities are not known. The data were produced on an Illumina HiSeq 2500. TCR beta libraries were prepared by quantitative 5'-RACE with molecular barcodes. The study's own analysis went as follows. Disease-linked TCR variants were identified with a new computational method built on a probabilistic model of VDJ rearrangement. TCRdb passed the public sequencing reads through fastp at Q25 and MiXCR, retaining productive beta sequences. Here each entry gathers all rows of one CDR3 protein and keeps the most common genes and DNA. The V and J calls reflect TCRdb's pipeline rather than the authors' work. Counted in this sample were about 210,000 distinct CDR3 sequences; about 7% of them appeared once. The top ten hold 14% of the sample.

Input material: blood, either unsorted or a sorted T cell fraction (not recorded which). The V gene is TRBV29-1 and the J gene is TRBJ2-1; no D gene can be assigned with confidence. This sequence originates from a male donor with ankylosing spondylitis. The CDR3 region has the sequence CSVEWPFSNEQFF. The DNA reads TGCAGCGTTGAATGGCCGTTTTCGAATGAGCAGTTCTTC.